This T cell receptor (beta chain) was recovered during a study of blood T cells in healthy people across ages. Study-wide results and limits: As age increased, TCR beta diversity per million T cells fell in a roughly linear fashion.

Each donor's blood draw was roughly 10 milliliters of peripheral blood. This CDR3 is built from 16 residues. Germline values: CDR1 LGHDT, CDR2 YNNKEL (reference sequence). Trimming pared 4 bases from V and 3 bases from J, leaving 16 bases between. Together with a sample-barcoded 5' primer, a J-beta primer mix was included in a second PCR lasting about 7 to 12 cycles. Researchers report that a template-switch adaptor with 12 random nucleotides tagged each cDNA molecule. From the 5' RACE reads, TCRdb called clonotypes with MiXCR, one entry per CDR3 protein. The sample has some 1.4 million distinct CDR3 sequences, around two fifths seen once; the top ten hold roughly 7.9%. This clonotype was found a few times. The target antigen is unknown.

Sequencing was done on a sample of blood. The clonotype originates from a woman aged 18-30 years in good health. The chain combines TRBV3-1 with TRBJ2-4; D might be TRBD1 (6 bases). The CDR3 sequence: CASSLQGQGLKNIQYF. CDR3 sequence (DNA): TGTGCCAGCAGCCTTCAAGGGCAGGGGCTCAAAAACATTCAGTACTTC.